The clone carrying this T cell receptor (beta chain) was seen a few times. What it recognizes is unknown. The sample belongs to a study of human T cells and chemical hapten exposure. Study details: Diphenylcyclopropenone doses were given weekly to the scalps of patients across the approximately 24-week study. General study findings and limits: Among expanded TCRs, significantly more large CDR3 similarity clusters formed than among controls.

CDR3 length: 16 amino acids. Germline V lookup: CDR1 MNHEY, CDR2 SVGEGT. The V end lost 2 bases, the J end lost 6 bases, and 19 bases lay between the germline ends. Stated time point: pre-sensitization, week 0. Specified treatment: therapeutic diphenylcyclopropenone sensitization with weekly scalp DPC. Via MiXCR, TCRdb re-called the RACE reads, giving one row per CDR3 protein. The table has 200,000 to 300,000 distinct CDR3 sequences, about 9% seen once. The sample here was whole blood, taken in connection with sensitization to the hapten diphenylcyclopropenone (DPC). This sequence originates from a woman between 40 and 55 years old with alopecia areata. Some clones in this sample may be carry-over from other donors' samples. The rearrangement uses TRBV6-2 or TRBV6-3 and TRBJ1-1; D gene ambiguous. As DNA, the CDR3 is TGTGCCAGCAGTTACCACCCCTCGGGAGGGAGGGCTGAAGCTTTCTTT. As protein: CASSYHPSGGRAEAFF.